Listed here is a single T cell receptor (beta chain). These data belong to a study of neurological immune-mediated disorders. With 4 bases removed from V and 4 bases from J, the gap between germline ends came to 17 bases. The length of the CDR3 is 16 residues. In germline, CDR1 is SGHVS, CDR2 FNYEAQ. Every sequencing run gave over 190 million TCR-beta sequences, taken from 15-18 subjects. MiXCR was run by TCRdb on the 5' RACE reads, yielding one entry per CDR3 protein. The sample includes 55,000 to 75,000 distinct CDR3 sequences, approximately 5.1% seen only once; the top ten take around 5.1%. The specimen was PBMCs. This TCR was sampled from a human donor with multiple sclerosis. The donor label of this sample is uncertain. V gene TRBV7-6 combines with J gene TRBJ2-1; D is possibly TRBD2 (5 bases). This CDR3 is CASSSPWTGRYNEQFF. CDR3 DNA sequence: TGTGCCAGCAGCTCCCCATGGACGGGGAGATACAATGAGCAGTTCTTC.